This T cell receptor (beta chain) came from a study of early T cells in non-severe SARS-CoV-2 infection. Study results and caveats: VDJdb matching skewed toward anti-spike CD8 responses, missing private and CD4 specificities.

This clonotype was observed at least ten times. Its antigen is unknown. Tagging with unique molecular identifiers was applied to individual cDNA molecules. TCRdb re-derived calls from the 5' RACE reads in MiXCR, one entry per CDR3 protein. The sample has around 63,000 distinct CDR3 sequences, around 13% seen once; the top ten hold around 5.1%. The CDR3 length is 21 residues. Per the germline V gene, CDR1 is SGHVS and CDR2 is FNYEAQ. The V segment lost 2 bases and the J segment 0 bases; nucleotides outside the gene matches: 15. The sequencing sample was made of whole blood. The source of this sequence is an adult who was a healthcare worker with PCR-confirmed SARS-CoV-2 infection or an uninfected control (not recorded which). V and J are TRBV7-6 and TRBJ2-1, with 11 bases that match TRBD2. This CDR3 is CASSLRGVGLAGISSYNEQFF. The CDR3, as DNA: TGTGCCAGCAGCTTAAGAGGTGTAGGACTAGCGGGTATCAGCTCCTACAATGAGCAGTTCTTC.